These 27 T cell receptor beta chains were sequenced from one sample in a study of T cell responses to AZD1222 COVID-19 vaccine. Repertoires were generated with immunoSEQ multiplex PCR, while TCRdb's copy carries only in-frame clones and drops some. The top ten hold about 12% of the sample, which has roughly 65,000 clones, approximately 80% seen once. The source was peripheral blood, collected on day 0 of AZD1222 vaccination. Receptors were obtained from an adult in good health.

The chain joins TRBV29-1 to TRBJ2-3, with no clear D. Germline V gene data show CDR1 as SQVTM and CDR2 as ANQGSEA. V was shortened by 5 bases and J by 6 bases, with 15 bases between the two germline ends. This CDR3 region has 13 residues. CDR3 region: CSVTDRFTDTQYF. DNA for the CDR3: TGCAGCGTTACAGATAGATTTACGGATACGCAGTATTTT.

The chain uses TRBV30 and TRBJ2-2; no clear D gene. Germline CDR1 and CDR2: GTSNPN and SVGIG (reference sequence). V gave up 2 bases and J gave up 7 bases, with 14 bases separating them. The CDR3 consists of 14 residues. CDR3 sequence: CAWSLGSWGGELFF. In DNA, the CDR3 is TGTGCCTGGAGTCTCGGGTCTTGGGGCGGGGAGCTGTTTTTT.

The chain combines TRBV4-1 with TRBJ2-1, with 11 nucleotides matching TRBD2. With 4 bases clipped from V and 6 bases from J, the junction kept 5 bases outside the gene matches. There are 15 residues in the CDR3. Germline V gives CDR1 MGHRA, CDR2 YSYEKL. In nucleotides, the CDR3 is TGCGCCAGCAGCCCCGGACTAGCGGGTCGCAATGAGCAGTTCTTC. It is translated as CASSPGLAGRNEQFF.

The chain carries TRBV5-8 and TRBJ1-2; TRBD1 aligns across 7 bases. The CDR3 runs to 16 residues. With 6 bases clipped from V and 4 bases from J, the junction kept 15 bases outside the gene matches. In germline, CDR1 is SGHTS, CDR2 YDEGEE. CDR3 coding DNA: TGTGCCAGCACCCAAGGGGGACAGTTGGGGGCCTATGGCTACACCTTC. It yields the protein CASTQGGQLGAYGYTF.

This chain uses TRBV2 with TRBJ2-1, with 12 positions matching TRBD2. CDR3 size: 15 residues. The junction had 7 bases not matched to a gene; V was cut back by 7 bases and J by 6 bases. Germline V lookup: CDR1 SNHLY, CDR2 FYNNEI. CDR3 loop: CASNLLAGGPNEQFF. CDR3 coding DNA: TGTGCCAGCAACCTCCTAGCGGGGGGGCCCAATGAGCAGTTCTTC.

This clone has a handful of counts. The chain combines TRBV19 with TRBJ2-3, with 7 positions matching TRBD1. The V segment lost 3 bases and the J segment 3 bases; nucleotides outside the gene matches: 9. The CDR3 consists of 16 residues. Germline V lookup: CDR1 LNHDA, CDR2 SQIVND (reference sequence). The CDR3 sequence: CASSMEQGLWTDTQYF. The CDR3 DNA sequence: TGTGCCAGTAGTATGGAACAGGGGCTGTGGACAGATACGCAGTATTTT.

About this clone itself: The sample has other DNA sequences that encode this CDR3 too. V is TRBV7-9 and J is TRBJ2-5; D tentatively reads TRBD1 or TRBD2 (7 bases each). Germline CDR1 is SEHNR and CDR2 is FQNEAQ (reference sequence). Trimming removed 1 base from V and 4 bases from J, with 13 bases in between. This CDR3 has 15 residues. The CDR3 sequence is CASSLGQGGRETQYF. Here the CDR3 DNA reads TGTGCCAGCAGCTTAGGACAGGGAGGGAGAGAGACCCAGTACTTC.

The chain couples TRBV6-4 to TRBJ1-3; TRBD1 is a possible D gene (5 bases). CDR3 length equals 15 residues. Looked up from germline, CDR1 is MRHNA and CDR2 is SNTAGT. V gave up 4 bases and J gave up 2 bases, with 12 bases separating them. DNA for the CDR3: TGTGCCAGCAGTGGTAGGGGTCCTGCTGGAAACACCATATATTTT. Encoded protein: CASSGRGPAGNTIYF.

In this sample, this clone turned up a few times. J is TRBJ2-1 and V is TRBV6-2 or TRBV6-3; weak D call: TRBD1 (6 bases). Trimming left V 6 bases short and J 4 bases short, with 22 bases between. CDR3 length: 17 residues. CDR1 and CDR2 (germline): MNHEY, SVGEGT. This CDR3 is CASSPRMRRTAYNEQFF. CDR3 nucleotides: TGTGCCAGCAGCCCCCGTATGAGACGGACAGCGTACAATGAGCAGTTCTTC.

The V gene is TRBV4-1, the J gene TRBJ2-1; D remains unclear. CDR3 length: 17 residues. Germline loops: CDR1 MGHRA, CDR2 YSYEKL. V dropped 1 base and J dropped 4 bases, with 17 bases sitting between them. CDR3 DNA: TGCGCCAGCAGCCAAGGATTGCGAGCCCGCGGTTACAATGAGCAGTTCTTC. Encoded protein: CASSQGLRARGYNEQFF.

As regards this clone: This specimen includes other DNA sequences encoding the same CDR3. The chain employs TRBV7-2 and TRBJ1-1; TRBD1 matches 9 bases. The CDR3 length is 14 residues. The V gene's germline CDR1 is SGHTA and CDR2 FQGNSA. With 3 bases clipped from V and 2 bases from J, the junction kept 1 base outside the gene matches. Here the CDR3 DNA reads TGTGCCAGCAGCTTGGGACAGGGAAACACTGAAGCTTTCTTT. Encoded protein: CASSLGQGNTEAFF.

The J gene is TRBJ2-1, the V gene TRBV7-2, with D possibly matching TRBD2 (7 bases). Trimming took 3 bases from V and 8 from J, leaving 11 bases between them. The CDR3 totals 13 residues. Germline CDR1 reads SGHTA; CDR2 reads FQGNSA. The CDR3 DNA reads TGTGCCAGCAGCTTCGGGGAGGGGGATGAGCAGTTCTTC. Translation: CASSFGEGDEQFF.

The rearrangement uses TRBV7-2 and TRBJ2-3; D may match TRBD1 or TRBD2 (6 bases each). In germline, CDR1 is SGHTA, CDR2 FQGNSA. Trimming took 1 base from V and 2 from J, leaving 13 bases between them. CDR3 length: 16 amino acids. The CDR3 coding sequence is TGTGCCAGCAGCTTAGTAGGGGGGCAACTCACAGATACGCAGTATTTT. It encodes CASSLVGGQLTDTQYF.

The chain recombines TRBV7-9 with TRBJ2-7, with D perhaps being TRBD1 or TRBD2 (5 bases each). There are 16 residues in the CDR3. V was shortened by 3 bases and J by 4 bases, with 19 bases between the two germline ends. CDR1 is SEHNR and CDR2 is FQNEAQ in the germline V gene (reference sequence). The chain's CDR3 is CASSFVSGPRPYEQYF. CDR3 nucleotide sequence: TGTGCCAGCAGCTTTGTGTCGGGGCCCCGACCTTACGAGCAGTACTTC.

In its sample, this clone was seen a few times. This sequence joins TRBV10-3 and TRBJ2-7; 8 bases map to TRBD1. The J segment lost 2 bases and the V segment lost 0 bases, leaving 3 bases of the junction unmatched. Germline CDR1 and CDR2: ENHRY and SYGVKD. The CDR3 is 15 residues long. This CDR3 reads CAISESGQDPYEQYF. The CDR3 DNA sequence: TGTGCCATCAGTGAGTCGGGACAGGACCCCTACGAGCAGTACTTC.

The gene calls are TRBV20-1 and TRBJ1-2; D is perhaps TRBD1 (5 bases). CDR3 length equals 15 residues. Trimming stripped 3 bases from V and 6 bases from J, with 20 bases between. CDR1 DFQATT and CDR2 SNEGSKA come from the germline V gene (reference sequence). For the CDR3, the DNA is TGCAGTGCTAGTCCCCCTGGGACGTCGATCAATGGCTACACCTTC. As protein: CSASPPGTSINGYTF.

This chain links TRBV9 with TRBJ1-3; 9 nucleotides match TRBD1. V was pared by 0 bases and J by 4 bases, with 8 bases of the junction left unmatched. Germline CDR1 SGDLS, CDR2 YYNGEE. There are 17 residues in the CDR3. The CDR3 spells CASSVVPGTGSGNTIYF. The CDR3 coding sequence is TGTGCCAGCAGCGTAGTCCCCGGGACAGGGTCGGGAAACACCATATATTTT. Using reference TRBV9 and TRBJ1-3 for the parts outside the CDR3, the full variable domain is DSGVTQTPKHLITATGQRVTLRCSPRSGDLSVYWYQQSLDQGLQFLIQYYNGEERAKGNILERFSAQQFPDLHSELNLSSLELGDSALYFCASSVVPGTGSGNTIYFGEGSWLTVV.

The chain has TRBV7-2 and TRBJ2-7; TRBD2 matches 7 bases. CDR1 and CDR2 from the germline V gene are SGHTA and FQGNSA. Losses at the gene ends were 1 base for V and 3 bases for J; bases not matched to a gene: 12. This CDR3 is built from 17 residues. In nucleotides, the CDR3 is TGTGCCAGCAGCTTAGTTGGGGCGGGAGCGACGGACTACGAGCAGTACTTC. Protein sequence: CASSLVGAGATDYEQYF.

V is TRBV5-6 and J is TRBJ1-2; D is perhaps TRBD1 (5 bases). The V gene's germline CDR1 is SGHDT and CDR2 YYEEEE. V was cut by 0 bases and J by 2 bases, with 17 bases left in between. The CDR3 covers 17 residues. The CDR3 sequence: CASSLVIAGLLNYGYTF. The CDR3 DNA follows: TGTGCCAGCAGCTTGGTGATTGCGGGACTATTGAACTATGGCTACACCTTC.

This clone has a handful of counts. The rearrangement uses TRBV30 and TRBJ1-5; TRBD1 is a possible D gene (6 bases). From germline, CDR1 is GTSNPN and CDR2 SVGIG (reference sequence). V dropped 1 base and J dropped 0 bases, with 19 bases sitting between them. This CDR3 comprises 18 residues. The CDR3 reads CAWSAKLDSVFSNQPQHF. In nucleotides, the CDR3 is TGTGCCTGGAGTGCCAAGTTGGACAGTGTGTTTAGCAATCAGCCCCAGCATTTT.

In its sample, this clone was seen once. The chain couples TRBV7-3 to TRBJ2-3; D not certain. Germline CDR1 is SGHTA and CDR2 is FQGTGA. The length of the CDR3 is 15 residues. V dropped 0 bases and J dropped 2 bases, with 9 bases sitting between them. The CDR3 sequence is CASSLTATDTDTQYF. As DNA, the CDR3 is TGTGCCAGCAGCTTAACGGCCACAGACACAGATACGCAGTATTTT.

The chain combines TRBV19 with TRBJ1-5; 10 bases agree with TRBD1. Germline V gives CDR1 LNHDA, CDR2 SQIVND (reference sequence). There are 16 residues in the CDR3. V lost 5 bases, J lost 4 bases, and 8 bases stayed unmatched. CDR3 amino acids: CASSLRGDRGNQPQHF. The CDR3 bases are TGTGCCAGTAGTCTTAGAGGGGACAGGGGTAATCAGCCCCAGCATTTT.

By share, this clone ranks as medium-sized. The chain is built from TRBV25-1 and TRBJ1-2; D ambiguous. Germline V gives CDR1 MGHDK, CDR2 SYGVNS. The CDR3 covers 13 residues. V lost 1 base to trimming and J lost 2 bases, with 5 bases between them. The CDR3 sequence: CASSESENYGYTF. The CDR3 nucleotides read TGTGCCAGCAGTGAATCAGAGAACTATGGCTACACCTTC.

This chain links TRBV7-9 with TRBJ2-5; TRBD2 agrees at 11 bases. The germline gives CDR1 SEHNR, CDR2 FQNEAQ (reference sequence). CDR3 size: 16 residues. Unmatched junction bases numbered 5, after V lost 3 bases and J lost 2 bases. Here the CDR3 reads CASSLGTSGIQETQYF. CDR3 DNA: TGTGCCAGCAGCTTGGGGACTAGCGGAATTCAAGAGACCCAGTACTTC.

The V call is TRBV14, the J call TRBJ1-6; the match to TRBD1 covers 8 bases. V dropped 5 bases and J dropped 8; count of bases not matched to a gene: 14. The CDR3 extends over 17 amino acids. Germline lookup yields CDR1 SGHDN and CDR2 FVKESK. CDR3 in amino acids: CASSRRQGRVKDSPLHF. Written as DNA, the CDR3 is TGTGCCAGCAGCAGACGACAGGGGCGGGTGAAGGATTCACCCCTCCACTTT.

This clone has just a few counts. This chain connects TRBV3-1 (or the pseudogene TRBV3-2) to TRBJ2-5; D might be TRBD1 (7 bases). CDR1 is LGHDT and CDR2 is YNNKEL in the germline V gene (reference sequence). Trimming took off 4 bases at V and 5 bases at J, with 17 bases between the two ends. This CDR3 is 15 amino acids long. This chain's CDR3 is CASSPKQGGWETQYF. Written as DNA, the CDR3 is TGTGCCAGCAGCCCAAAGCAGGGGGGTTGGGAGACCCAGTACTTC.

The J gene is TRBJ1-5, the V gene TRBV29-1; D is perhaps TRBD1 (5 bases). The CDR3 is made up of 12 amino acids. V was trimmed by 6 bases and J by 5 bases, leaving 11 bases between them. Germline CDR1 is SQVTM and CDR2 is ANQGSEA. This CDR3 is CSVQIGDQPQHF. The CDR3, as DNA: TGCAGCGTCCAGATAGGGGATCAGCCCCAGCATTTT.